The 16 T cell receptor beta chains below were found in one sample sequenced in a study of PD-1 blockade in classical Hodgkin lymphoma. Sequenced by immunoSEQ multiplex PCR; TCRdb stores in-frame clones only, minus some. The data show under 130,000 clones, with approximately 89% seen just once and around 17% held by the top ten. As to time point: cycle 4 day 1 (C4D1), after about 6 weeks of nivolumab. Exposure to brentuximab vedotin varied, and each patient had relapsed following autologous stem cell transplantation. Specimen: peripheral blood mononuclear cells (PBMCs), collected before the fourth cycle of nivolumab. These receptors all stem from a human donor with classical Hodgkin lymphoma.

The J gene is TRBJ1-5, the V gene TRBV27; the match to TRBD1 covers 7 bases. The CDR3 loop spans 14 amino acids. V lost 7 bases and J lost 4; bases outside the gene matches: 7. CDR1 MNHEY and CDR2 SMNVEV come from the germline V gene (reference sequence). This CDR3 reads CASTDRAMNQPQHF. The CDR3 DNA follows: TGTGCCAGCACCGACAGGGCTATGAATCAGCCCCAGCATTTT.

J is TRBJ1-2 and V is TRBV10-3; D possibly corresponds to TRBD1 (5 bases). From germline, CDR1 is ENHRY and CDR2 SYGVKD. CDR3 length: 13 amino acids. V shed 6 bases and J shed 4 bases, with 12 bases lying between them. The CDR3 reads CAIRAGPTYGYTF. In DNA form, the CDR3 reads TGTGCCATCAGAGCAGGGCCGACCTATGGCTACACCTTC.

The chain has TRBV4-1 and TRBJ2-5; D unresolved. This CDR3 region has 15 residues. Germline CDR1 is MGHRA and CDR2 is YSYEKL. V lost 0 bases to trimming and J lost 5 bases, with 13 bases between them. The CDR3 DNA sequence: TGCGCCAGCAGCCAAGAGGTGTCCGGTGGGGAGACCCAGTACTTC. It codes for CASSQEVSGGETQYF.

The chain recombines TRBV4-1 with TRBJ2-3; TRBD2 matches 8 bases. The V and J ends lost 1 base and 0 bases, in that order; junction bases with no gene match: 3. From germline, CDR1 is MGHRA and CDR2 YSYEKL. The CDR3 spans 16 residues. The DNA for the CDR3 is TGCGCCAGCAGCCAAGTCTTAGCGGGGAGCACAGATACGCAGTATTTT. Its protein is CASSQVLAGSTDTQYF.

CDR3 region: CAWSPGIYGYTF. CDR3 bases: TGTGCCTGGAGTCCGGGTATCTATGGCTACACCTTC. The rearrangement joins TRBV30 to TRBJ1-2; D gene uncertain. CDR1 and CDR2 (germline): GTSNPN, SVGIG (reference sequence). The V and J ends lost 2 bases and 4 bases respectively, with 8 bases between them. This CDR3 has 12 residues.

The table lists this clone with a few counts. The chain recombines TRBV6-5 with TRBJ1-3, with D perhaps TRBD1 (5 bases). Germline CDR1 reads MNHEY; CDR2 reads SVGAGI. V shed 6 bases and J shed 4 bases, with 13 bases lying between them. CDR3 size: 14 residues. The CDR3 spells CASRPTGGGNTIYF. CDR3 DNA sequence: TGTGCCAGCAGACCCACGGGGGGAGGAAACACCATATATTTT.

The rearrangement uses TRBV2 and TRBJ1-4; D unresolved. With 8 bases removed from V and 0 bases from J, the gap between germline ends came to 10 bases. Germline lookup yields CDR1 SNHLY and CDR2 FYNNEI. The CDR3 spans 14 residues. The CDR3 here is CASWGFATNEKLFF. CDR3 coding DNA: TGTGCCAGCTGGGGTTTTGCAACTAATGAAAAACTGTTTTTT.

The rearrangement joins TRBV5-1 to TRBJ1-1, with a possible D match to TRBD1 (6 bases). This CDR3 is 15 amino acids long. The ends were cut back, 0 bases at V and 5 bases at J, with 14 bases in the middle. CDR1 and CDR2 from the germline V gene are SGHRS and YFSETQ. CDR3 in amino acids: CASSLVAGARTEAFF. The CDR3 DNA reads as TGCGCCAGCAGCTTGGTGGCAGGGGCGCGAACTGAAGCTTTCTTT.

CDR3 nucleotide sequence: TGTGCCAGCAGCCGGATACAGGAATGGATTACCTCGATGAACACTGAAGCTTTCTTT. It codes for CASSRIQEWITSMNTEAFF. The chain couples TRBV11-2 to TRBJ1-1, with D tentatively TRBD1 (5 bases). This CDR3 region has 19 residues. Germline V CDR1 and CDR2: SGHAT, FQNNGV. Trimming removed 5 bases at V and 0 bases at J, with 25 bases between.

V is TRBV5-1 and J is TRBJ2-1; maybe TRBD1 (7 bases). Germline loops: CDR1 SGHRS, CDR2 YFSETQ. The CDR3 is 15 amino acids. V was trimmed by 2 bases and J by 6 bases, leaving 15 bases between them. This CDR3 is CASSFGGTERNEQFF. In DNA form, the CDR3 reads TGCGCCAGCAGCTTTGGAGGGACAGAGCGCAATGAGCAGTTCTTC.

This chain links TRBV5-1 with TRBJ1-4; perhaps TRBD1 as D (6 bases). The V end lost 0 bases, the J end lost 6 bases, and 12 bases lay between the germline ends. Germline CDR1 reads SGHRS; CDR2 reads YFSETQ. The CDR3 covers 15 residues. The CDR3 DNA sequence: TGCGCCAGCAGCTTGGCGCACAGGGTAGATGAAAAACTGTTTTTT. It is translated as CASSLAHRVDEKLFF.

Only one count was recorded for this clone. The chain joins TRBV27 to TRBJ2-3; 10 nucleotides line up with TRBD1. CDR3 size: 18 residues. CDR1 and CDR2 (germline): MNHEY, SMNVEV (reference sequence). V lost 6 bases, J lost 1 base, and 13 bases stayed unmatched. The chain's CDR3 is CASRFLRQGASGTDTQYF. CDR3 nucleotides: TGTGCCAGCAGATTCTTACGACAGGGGGCATCGGGCACAGATACGCAGTATTTT.

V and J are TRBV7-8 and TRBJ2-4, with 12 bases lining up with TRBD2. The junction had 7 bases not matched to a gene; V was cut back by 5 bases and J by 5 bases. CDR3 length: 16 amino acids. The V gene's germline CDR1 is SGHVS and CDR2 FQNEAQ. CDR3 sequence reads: CASSLGTSGPQNIQYF. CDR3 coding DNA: TGTGCCAGCAGCCTCGGGACTAGCGGGCCTCAAAACATTCAGTACTTC.

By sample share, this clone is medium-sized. The CDR3 bases are TGCAGCTCGTCGTGGACTGAAGCTTTCTTT. It codes for CSSSWTEAFF. The chain has TRBV29-1 and TRBJ1-1; D gene unclear. The CDR3 is 10 residues long. Germline V CDR1 and CDR2: SQVTM, ANQGSEA. The V end lost 8 bases, the J end lost 5 bases, and 9 bases lay between the germline ends.

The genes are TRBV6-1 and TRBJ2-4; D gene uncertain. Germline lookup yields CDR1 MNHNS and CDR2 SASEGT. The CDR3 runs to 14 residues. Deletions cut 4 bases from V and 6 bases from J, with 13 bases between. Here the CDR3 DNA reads TGTGCCAGCAGTGTGGAAGGCTCCGTAAACATTCAGTACTTC. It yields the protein CASSVEGSVNIQYF.

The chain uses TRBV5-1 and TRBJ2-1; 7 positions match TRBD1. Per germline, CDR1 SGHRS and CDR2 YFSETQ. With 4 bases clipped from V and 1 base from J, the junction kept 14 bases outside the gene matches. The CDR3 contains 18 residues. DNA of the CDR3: TGCGCCAGCAGCCCGCTTGAACCGGGACAGTTGTCCTACAATGAGCAGTTCTTC. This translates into CASSPLEPGQLSYNEQFF.